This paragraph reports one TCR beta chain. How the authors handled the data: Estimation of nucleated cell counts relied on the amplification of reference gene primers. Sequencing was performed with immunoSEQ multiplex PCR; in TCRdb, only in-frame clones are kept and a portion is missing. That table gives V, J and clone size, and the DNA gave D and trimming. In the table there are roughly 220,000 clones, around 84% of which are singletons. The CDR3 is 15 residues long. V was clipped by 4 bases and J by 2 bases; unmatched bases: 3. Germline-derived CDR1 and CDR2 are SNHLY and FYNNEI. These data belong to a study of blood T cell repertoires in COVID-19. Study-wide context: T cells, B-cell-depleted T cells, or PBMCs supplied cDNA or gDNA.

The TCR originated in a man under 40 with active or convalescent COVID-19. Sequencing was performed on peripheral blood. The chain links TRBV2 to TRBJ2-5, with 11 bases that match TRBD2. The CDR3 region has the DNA TGTGCCAGCAGTGCCCCTAGCGGGGGGCAAGAGACCCAGTACTTC. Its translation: CASSAPSGGQETQYF. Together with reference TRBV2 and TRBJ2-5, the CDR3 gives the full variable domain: EPEVTQTPSHQVTQMGQEVILRCVPISNHLYFYWYRQILGQKVEFLVSFYNNEISEKSEIFDDQFSVERPDGSNFTLKIRSTKLEDSAMYFCASSAPSGGQETQYFGPGTRLLVL.